This T cell receptor (beta chain) is drawn from a study of cytomegalovirus exposure and HLA in healthy donors. Findings of the study overall: Reports indicate that TCR beta sequences accurately predicted the HLA-A and HLA-B alleles of most subjects.

The CDR3 has 11 residues. Germline-derived CDR1 and CDR2 are SSHAT and FNYEAQ (reference sequence). A remark on this clone: As yet, its antigen is unknown. Germline and junction disagree at one end, which may indicate a read error.

The PCR was carried out with 60 Vbeta primers and 13 Jbeta primers. Assay used: immunoSEQ multiplex PCR; TCRdb lists only in-frame clones, some missing. The table has about 120,000 clones, 60% to 80% seen once; the top ten hold 5.4%. The TCR comes from a woman between 25 and 40 years old in good health and CMV-seropositive. Specimen: PBMCs. The chain has TRBV7-7 and TRBJ2-5, with unresolved D. In DNA form, the CDR3 reads TGTGCTAGCAGCCCAGGAGAGACCCAGTACTTC. This encodes CASSPGETQYF.